What follows are 26 T cell receptor beta chains derived from one specimen sequenced in a study of blood T cell repertoires in COVID-19. The assay was immunoSEQ multiplex PCR, and TCRdb's table has in-frame clones only and misses some. The sample lists about 99,000 clones, 87% occurring once. The material sequenced was peripheral blood. These receptors all stem from a human donor in a cohort sampled during active COVID-19.

The chain combines TRBV7-2 with TRBJ1-2, with 7 bases lining up with TRBD1. The J segment lost 1 base and the V segment lost 1 base, leaving 3 bases of the junction unmatched. Germline CDR1 is SGHTA and CDR2 is FQGNSA. There are 15 residues in the CDR3. The CDR3 spells CASSLVAGGNYGYTF. CDR3 DNA: TGTGCCAGCAGCTTAGTGGCAGGGGGTAACTATGGCTACACCTTC.

This chain joins TRBV5-1 and TRBJ2-7, with D possibly TRBD2 on 6 matching bases. Germline V gene lookup returns CDR1 SGHRS and CDR2 YFSETQ. The V end was cut by 4 bases, the J end by 0 bases, with 17 bases between. This CDR3 region has 16 residues. CDR3 loop: CASSPPGVAVSYEQYF. The CDR3 region has the DNA TGCGCCAGCAGCCCCCCGGGGGTAGCGGTCTCCTACGAGCAGTACTTC.

This chain connects TRBV6-2 or TRBV6-3 to TRBJ2-7; weak D call: TRBD2 (7 bases). Trimming removed 1 base at V and 3 bases at J, with 10 bases between. Germline CDR1 reads MNHEY; CDR2 reads SVGEGT. The CDR3 is made up of 14 amino acids. The CDR3 region is CASSYWRGGYEQYF. The CDR3 nucleotides read TGTGCCAGCAGTTACTGGAGGGGGGGCTACGAGCAGTACTTC.

The genes are TRBV27 and TRBJ2-1, with 7 bases fitting TRBD1. V shed 3 bases, J shed 7 bases, and the junction held 15 bases outside the gene matches. Germline assignment: CDR1 MNHEY and CDR2 SMNVEV (reference sequence). The CDR3 contains 17 residues. Here the CDR3 reads CASSLITSAGGMNEQFF. The CDR3 coding sequence is TGTGCCAGCAGTTTGATTACCTCGGCAGGGGGTATGAATGAGCAGTTCTTC.

V is TRBV30 and J is TRBJ1-6; the match to TRBD1 covers 9 bases. The CDR3 runs 17 residues. Trimming at V came to 0 bases and at J to 2 bases, leaving 5 bases not matched to a gene. The germline V gene encodes CDR1 GTSNPN and CDR2 SVGIG (reference sequence). The CDR3 sequence: CAWSVRGQGTYNSPLHF. In DNA form, the CDR3 reads TGTGCCTGGAGTGTACGGGGACAGGGTACCTATAATTCACCCCTCCACTTT.

The chain couples TRBV7-2 to TRBJ1-2; a weak D match, TRBD1 (6 bases). The germline V gene encodes CDR1 SGHTA and CDR2 FQGNSA. V gave up 1 base and J gave up 6 bases, with 15 bases separating them. The CDR3 runs to 15 residues. CDR3 region: CASSLVWQGSDGYTF. The CDR3 bases are TGTGCCAGCAGCTTAGTGTGGCAGGGGAGTGATGGCTACACCTTC.

This chain joins TRBV21-1 and TRBJ2-1; TRBD2, the D gene given by the table, was not confirmed from the DNA. TRBV21-1 is a known pseudogene. The CDR3 has 19 residues. The CDR3 spells CASSKGSSGEKSSYNEQFF. DNA of the CDR3: TGTGCCAGCAGCAAAGGTAGTAGCGGGGAAAAGAGCTCCTACAATGAGCAGTTCTTC.

This chain joins TRBV6-5 and TRBJ2-7; 9 positions match TRBD1. The CDR3 has 16 amino acids. The J segment lost 3 bases and the V segment lost 0 bases, leaving 6 bases of the junction unmatched. Per germline, CDR1 MNHEY and CDR2 SVGAGI. The CDR3 sequence: CASSYSVGDRDYEQYF. CDR3 coding DNA: TGTGCCAGCAGTTACTCGGTCGGGGACAGGGACTACGAGCAGTACTTC.

J is TRBJ2-5 and V is TRBV27, with 9 bases that match TRBD2. The germline gives CDR1 MNHEY, CDR2 SMNVEV (reference sequence). The CDR3 totals 14 residues. V was pared by 8 bases and J by 5 bases, with 9 bases of the junction left unmatched. This CDR3 is CASSQRGAWETQYF. The CDR3 nucleotides read TGTGCCAGCTCCCAGCGGGGGGCGTGGGAGACCCAGTACTTC.

The J gene is TRBJ2-7, the V gene TRBV5-1; D is unresolved. Germline CDR1 is SGHRS and CDR2 is YFSETQ. CDR3 length: 12 residues. V lost 1 base to trimming and J lost 3 bases, with 5 bases between them. CDR3 sequence: CASSLFYYEQYF. The CDR3 DNA sequence: TGCGCCAGCAGCTTGTTCTACTACGAGCAGTACTTC.

The chain carries TRBV19 and TRBJ2-3, with D unclear. This CDR3 contains 13 residues. V lost 7 bases and J lost 2, with 10 bases in between. Germline V gene lookup returns CDR1 LNHDA and CDR2 SQIVND (reference sequence). The CDR3 region is CASTPDTTDTQYF. Here the CDR3 DNA reads TGTGCCAGTACGCCAGATACCACAGATACGCAGTATTTT.

This sequence joins TRBV18 and TRBJ2-1; TRBD2 is a possible D gene (5 bases). The CDR3 extends over 14 amino acids. Germline V gene lookup returns CDR1 KGHSH and CDR2 LQKENI. Trimming stripped 0 bases from V and 6 bases from J, with 9 bases between. The CDR3 DNA sequence: TGTGCCAGCTCACCACCCCCGGGGAGCAATGAGCAGTTCTTC. Translation: CASSPPPGSNEQFF.

The chain recombines TRBV4-1 with TRBJ2-6; D is perhaps TRBD1 (6 bases). CDR3 length: 16 residues. Trimming pared 3 bases from V and 1 base from J, leaving 10 bases between. Germline V gives CDR1 MGHRA, CDR2 YSYEKL. In DNA form, the CDR3 reads TGCGCCAGCAGCCACCCAACAGGGTCTGGGGCCAACGTCCTGACTTTC. This codes for CASSHPTGSGANVLTF.

DNA for the CDR3: TGTGCCAGCAGCAACCCGACAGGAGTACGGTCACCCCTCCACTTT. Protein product: CASSNPTGVRSPLHF. V is TRBV21-1 and J is TRBJ1-6; the table's TRBD1 call for D was not verified on the DNA. TRBV21-1 is a pseudogene segment. This CDR3 has 15 residues.

V is TRBV10-3 and J is TRBJ2-5; 8 bases are shared with TRBD1. The CDR3 covers 14 residues. After removal of 2 bases from V and 4 bases from J, the junction contained 3 bases not matched to a gene. Germline-derived CDR1 and CDR2 are ENHRY and SYGVKD. CDR3 in DNA: TGTGCCATCAGTGAGCGCGGACAGGGAGAGACCCAGTACTTC. Its translation is CAISERGQGETQYF.

The chain joins TRBV28 to TRBJ2-7, with 9 bases that match TRBD1. CDR1 and CDR2 from the germline V gene are MDHEN and SYDVKM. The CDR3 loop spans 14 amino acids. The ends lost 5 bases at V and 6 bases at J; junction bases unmatched: 8. The CDR3 here is CASSQGDRVGEQYF. As DNA, the CDR3 is TGTGCCAGCAGTCAGGGGGACAGGGTGGGCGAGCAGTACTTC.

V usage is TRBV5-1 and J usage is TRBJ1-1, with 8 bases fitting TRBD1. There are 15 residues in the CDR3. The germline CDR1 and CDR2 sequences are SGHRS and YFSETQ. The V gene end was trimmed by 4 bases and the J gene end by 7 bases; junction bases not matched to a gene: 12. CDR3 region: CASSLTGGGDGEAFF. CDR3 DNA: TGCGCCAGCAGCCTTACAGGGGGTGGAGACGGTGAAGCTTTCTTT.

This clone is a singleton in its sample. The CDR3 protein is CASSLPGQSFTDTQYF. The CDR3 region has the DNA TGTGCCAGCAGCCTACCGGGACAGAGTTTCACAGATACGCAGTATTTT. V and J are TRBV6-6 and TRBJ2-3; 7 bases agree with TRBD1. The germline CDR1 and CDR2 sequences are MNHNY and SVGAGI (reference sequence). The CDR3 extends over 16 amino acids. Trimming removed 6 bases from V and 2 bases from J; junction bases left unmatched: 11.

For the CDR3, the DNA is TGCGCCAGCAGCCTGTCCTCCCAGGGGGCGAGTTGGGAGACCCAGTACTTC. Residues: CASSLSSQGASWETQYF. The genes are TRBV5-1 and TRBJ2-5; 8 bases align to TRBD1. This CDR3 has 17 residues. The V gene's germline CDR1 is SGHRS and CDR2 YFSETQ. The trim removed 4 bases at V and 5 bases at J, leaving 16 bases unmatched.

The gene calls are TRBV6-5 and TRBJ2-7; D not certain. The V end was cut by 2 bases, the J end by 4 bases, with 12 bases between. The CDR3 is made up of 14 amino acids. Germline CDR1 is MNHEY and CDR2 is SVGAGI. The CDR3 nucleotides read TGTGCCAGCAGTTACGGGCAGGCTTCATACGAGCAGTACTTC. Its protein is CASSYGQASYEQYF.

This sequence joins TRBV14 and TRBJ2-2; the match to TRBD1 covers 8 bases. Trimming at V came to 0 bases and at J to 5 bases, leaving 5 bases not matched to a gene. The CDR3 loop spans 16 amino acids. Germline CDR1 is SGHDN and CDR2 is FVKESK. The DNA for the CDR3 is TGTGCCAGCAGCCAAGAGCAGGGGGCGGTAACCGGGGAGCTGTTTTTT. Its protein is CASSQEQGAVTGELFF.

The chain employs TRBV28 and TRBJ2-7, with 11 bases matching TRBD2. V was clipped by 5 bases and J by 4 bases; unmatched bases: 10. Germline assignment: CDR1 MDHEN and CDR2 SYDVKM. This CDR3 is 16 amino acids long. In DNA, the CDR3 is TGTGCCAGCAGTCCCCTGACTAGCGGGACTGAATACGAGCAGTACTTC. Translated, it gives CASSPLTSGTEYEQYF.

This clone is a singleton in its sample. The rearrangement uses TRBV9 and TRBJ1-2; no clear D gene. Trimming pared 3 bases from V and 8 bases from J, leaving 17 bases between. CDR1 SGDLS and CDR2 YYNGEE come from the germline V gene. The length of the CDR3 is 14 residues. The CDR3 coding sequence is TGTGCCAGCAGCGAGTGGGGAGGGAAGTGGGGCTACACCTTC. It encodes CASSEWGGKWGYTF.

The chain combines TRBV28 with TRBJ2-7; 8 bases match TRBD1. CDR1 and CDR2 (germline): MDHEN, SYDVKM. This CDR3 has 16 residues. The J segment lost 7 bases and the V segment lost 4 bases, leaving 15 bases of the junction unmatched. The DNA of the CDR3 is TGTGCCAGCAGTTCCTTTGAGCAGGGGGCAAAAGGGGAGCAGTACTTC. Amino acids: CASSSFEQGAKGEQYF.

The chain carries TRBV27 and TRBJ2-7, with 7 bases fitting TRBD1. The CDR3 covers 14 residues. The V gene's germline CDR1 is MNHEY and CDR2 SMNVEV (reference sequence). V dropped 5 bases and J dropped 2; count of bases not matched to a gene: 6. This CDR3 is CASSNRGETYEQYF. In DNA form, the CDR3 reads TGTGCCAGCAGTAACAGGGGCGAAACCTACGAGCAGTACTTC.

The V and J genes are TRBV7-9 and TRBJ2-5; tentative D call: TRBD2 (6 bases). V dropped 5 bases and J dropped 2 bases, with 15 bases sitting between them. CDR3 length: 15 amino acids. The V gene's germline CDR1 is SEHNR and CDR2 FQNEAQ (reference sequence). This CDR3 is CASSILMAGQETQYF. The CDR3 region has the DNA TGTGCCAGCAGCATACTTATGGCGGGACAAGAGACCCAGTACTTC.